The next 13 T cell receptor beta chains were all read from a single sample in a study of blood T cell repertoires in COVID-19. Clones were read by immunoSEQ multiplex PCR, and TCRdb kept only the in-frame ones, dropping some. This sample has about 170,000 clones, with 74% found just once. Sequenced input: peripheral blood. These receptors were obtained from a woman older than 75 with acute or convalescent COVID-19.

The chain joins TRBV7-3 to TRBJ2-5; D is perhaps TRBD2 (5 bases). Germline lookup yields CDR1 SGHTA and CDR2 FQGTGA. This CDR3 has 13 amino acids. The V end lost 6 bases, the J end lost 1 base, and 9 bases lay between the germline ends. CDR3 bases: TGTGCCAGCAGTCGAAGCGGCCAAGAGACCCAGTACTTC. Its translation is CASSRSGQETQYF.

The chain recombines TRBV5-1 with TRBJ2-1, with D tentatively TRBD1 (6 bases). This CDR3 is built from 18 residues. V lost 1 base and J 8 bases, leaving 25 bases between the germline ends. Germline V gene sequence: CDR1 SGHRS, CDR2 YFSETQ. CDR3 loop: CASSLPNQGSLRAHEQFF. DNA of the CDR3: TGCGCCAGCAGCTTGCCCAATCAGGGGAGCCTTCGGGCCCATGAGCAGTTCTTC.

In DNA, the CDR3 is TGCGCCAGCAGCACGGGACAGGGTTACTACGAGCAGTACTTC. Translated, it gives CASSTGQGYYEQYF. The V and J genes are TRBV5-1 and TRBJ2-7, with 9 bases that match TRBD1. Germline V CDR1 and CDR2: SGHRS, YFSETQ. This CDR3 comprises 14 residues. With V trimmed by 4 bases and J by 3 bases, 5 bases remained unmatched.

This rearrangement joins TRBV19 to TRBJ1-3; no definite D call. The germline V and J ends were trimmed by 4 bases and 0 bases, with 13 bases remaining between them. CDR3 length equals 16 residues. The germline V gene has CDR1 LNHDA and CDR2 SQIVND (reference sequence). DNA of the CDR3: TGTGCCAGTAGTAAAGGGAGGCGAAGCTCTGGAAACACCATATATTTT. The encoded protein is CASSKGRRSSGNTIYF.

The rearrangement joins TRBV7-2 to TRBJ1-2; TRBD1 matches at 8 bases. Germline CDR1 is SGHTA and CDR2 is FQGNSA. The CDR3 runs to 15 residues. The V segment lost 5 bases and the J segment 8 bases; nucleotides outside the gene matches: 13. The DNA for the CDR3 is TGTGCCAGCAGCGAAAACCAGGGGGCTTGGCGGGGCTACACCTTC. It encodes CASSENQGAWRGYTF.

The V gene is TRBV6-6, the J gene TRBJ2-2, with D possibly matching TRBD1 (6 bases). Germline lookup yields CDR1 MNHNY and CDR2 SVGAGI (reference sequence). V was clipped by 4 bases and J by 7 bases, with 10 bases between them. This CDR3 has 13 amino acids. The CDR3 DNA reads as TGTGCCAGCAGTTTAACAGGGCGCGGGGAGCTGTTTTTT. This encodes CASSLTGRGELFF.

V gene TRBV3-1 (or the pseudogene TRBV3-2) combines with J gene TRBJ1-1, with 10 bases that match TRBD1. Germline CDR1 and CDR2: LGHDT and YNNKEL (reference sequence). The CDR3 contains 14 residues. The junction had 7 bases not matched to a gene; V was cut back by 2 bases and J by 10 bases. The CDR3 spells CASSQIGQGGTAFF. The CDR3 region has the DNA TGTGCCAGCAGCCAAATCGGACAGGGGGGAACAGCTTTCTTT.

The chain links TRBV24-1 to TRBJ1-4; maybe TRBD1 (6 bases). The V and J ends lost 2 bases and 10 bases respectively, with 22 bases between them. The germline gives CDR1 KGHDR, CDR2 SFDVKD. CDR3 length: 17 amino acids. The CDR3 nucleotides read TGTGCCACCAGTGATTGGGACCCGTGGCAGGGGAGAGGAAAACTGTTTTTT. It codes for CATSDWDPWQGRGKLFF.

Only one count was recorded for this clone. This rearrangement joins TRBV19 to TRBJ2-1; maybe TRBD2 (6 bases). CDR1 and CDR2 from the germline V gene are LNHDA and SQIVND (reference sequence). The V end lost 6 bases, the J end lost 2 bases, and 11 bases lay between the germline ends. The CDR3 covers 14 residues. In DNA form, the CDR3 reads TGTGCCAGTAGAGAGGGACTTGCCTACAATGAGCAGTTCTTC. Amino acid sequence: CASREGLAYNEQFF.

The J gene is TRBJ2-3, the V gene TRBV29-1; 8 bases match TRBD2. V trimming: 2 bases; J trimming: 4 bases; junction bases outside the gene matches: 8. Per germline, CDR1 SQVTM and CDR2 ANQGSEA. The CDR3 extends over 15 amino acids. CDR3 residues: CSVELYSGISDTQYF. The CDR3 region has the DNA TGCAGCGTTGAATTATATAGCGGGATTTCAGATACGCAGTATTTT.

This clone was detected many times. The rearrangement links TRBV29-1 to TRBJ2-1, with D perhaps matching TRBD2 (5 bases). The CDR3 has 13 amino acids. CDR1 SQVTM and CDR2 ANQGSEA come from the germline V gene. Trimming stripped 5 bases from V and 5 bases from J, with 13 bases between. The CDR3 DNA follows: TGCAGCGTTTCGGTTCTAGCCCACAATGAGCAGTTCTTC. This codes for CSVSVLAHNEQFF.

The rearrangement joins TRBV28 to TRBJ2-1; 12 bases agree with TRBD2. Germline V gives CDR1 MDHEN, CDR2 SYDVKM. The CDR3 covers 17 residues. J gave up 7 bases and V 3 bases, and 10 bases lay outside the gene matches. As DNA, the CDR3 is TGTGCCAGCAGTTTTAATTTCCTAGCGGGGGGGTATAATGAGCAGTTCTTC. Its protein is CASSFNFLAGGYNEQFF. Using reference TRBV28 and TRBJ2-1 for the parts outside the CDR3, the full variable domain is DVKVTQSSRYLVKRTGEKVFLECVQDMDHENMFWYRQDPGLGLRLIYFSYDVKMKEKGDIPEGYSVSREKKERFSLILESASTNQTSMYLCASSFNFLAGGYNEQFFGPGTRLTVL.

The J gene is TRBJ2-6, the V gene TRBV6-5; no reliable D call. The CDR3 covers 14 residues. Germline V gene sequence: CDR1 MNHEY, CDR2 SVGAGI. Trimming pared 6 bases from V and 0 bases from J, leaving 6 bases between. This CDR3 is CASSRGSGANVLTF. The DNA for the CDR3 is TGTGCCAGCAGCCGAGGCTCTGGGGCCAACGTCCTGACTTTC.